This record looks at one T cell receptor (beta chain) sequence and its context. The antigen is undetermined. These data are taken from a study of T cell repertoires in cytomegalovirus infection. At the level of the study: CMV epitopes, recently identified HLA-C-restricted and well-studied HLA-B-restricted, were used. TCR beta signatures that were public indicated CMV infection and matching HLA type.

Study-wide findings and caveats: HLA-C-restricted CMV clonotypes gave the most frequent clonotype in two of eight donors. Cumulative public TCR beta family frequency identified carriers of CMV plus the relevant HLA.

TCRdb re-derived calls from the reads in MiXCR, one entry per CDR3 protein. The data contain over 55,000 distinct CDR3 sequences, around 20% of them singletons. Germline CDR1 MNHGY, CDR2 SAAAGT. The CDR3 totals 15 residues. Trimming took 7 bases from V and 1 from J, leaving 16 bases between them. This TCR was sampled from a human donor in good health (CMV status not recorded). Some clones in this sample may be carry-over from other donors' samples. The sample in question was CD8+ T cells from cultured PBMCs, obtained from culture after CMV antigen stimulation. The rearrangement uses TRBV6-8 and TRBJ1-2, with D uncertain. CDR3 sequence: CASIARPLLNYGYTF. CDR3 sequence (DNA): TGTGCCAGCATTGCCAGACCCCTACTTAACTATGGCTACACCTTC.